A single sample is the source of the 9 T cell receptor beta chains below, sequenced in a study of radiation and T cells in renal cell carcinoma. The time point is: baseline pretreatment blood. Treatment meaning: 15 Gy SBRT to primary tumor, nephrectomy 4 weeks later. Assay: immunoSEQ multiplex PCR; the TCRdb copy retains only in-frame clones and omits some. The sample consists of some 150,000 clones, roughly 88% of them appearing once. The sequences come from blood, collected from a patient whose treatment included radiotherapy and nephrectomy. The receptors come from a woman aged 50 to 60 with renal cell carcinoma.

V and J are TRBV19 and TRBJ1-1; no definite D call. The germline gives CDR1 LNHDA, CDR2 SQIVND (reference sequence). V lost 2 bases, J lost 1 base, and 11 bases lay in between. The CDR3 contains 15 residues. The CDR3 DNA follows: TGTGCCAGTAGTATATATGCAGCACCGAACACTGAAGCTTTCTTT. This encodes CASSIYAAPNTEAFF.

This clone showed up just once. This sequence joins TRBV10-3 and TRBJ1-5; maybe TRBD1 (6 bases). The CDR3 is 13 amino acids. V gave up 11 bases and J gave up 0 bases, with 11 bases separating them. Germline V CDR1 and CDR2: ENHRY, SYGVKD. The CDR3 DNA reads as TGTGCCGTACAGGGACATAGCAATCAGCCCCAGCATTTT. Translating it yields CAVQGHSNQPQHF.

A remark on this clone: The same CDR3 also results from other DNA sequences found in this sample. The J gene is TRBJ1-5, the V gene TRBV18; D is perhaps TRBD1 (5 bases). The CDR3 covers 13 residues. CDR1 is KGHSH, CDR2 LQKENI, per germline. Trimming pared 2 bases from V and 7 bases from J, leaving 9 bases between. As DNA, the CDR3 is TGTGCCAGCTCACCAGGGGGAAACCAGCCCCAGCATTTT. It translates to CASSPGGNQPQHF.

The V and J genes are TRBV6-1 and TRBJ1-1; the D is unclear. V was pared by 0 bases and J by 1 base, with 3 bases between. This CDR3 contains 13 residues. Germline lookup yields CDR1 MNHNS and CDR2 SASEGT. Here the CDR3 reads CASSEATNTEAFF. CDR3 coding DNA: TGTGCCAGCAGTGAAGCAACGAACACTGAAGCTTTCTTT.

The CDR3 DNA reads as TGTGCCTGGAGTCGACTAGCGGCAGATACGCAGTATTTT. It translates to CAWSRLAADTQYF. The chain carries TRBV30 and TRBJ2-3, with TRBD2 matching 9 bases. The CDR3 is 13 amino acids. V lost 2 bases and J lost 4; bases outside the gene matches: 1. Germline V gene lookup returns CDR1 GTSNPN and CDR2 SVGIG (reference sequence).

This clone was seen a few times. V and J are TRBV30 and TRBJ1-1; a possible D gene is TRBD1 (5 bases). V gave up 1 base and J gave up 11 bases, with 11 bases separating them. CDR3 length: 11 residues. CDR1 is GTSNPN, CDR2 SVGIG, per germline (reference sequence). The CDR3 spells CAWSGRVSAFF. In DNA form, the CDR3 reads TGTGCCTGGAGTGGCAGGGTTTCGGCTTTCTTT.

The chain carries TRBV11-2 and TRBJ2-7; TRBD1 is a possible D gene (6 bases). Trimming shortened V by 5 bases and J by 7 bases, and 15 bases separated the two germline ends. This CDR3 contains 13 residues. CDR1 SGHAT and CDR2 FQNNGV come from the germline V gene. This chain's CDR3 is CASSLQGFGEQYF. CDR3 bases: TGTGCCAGCAGCCTACAGGGATTCGGGGAGCAGTACTTC. The entire variable domain, with the rest obtained from reference TRBV11-2 and TRBJ2-7, is as follows: EAGVAQSPRYKIIEKRQSVAFWCNPISGHATLYWYQQILGQGPKLLIQFQNNGVVDDSQLPKDRFSAERLKGVDSTLKIQPAKLEDSAVYLCASSLQGFGEQYFGPGTRLTVT.

This chain uses TRBV6-5 with TRBJ1-2, with 8 bases aligning to TRBD1. CDR3 size: 14 residues. Germline trimming cut 6 bases from V and 7 bases from J; bases unmatched to any gene: 10. Germline CDR1 and CDR2: MNHEY and SVGAGI. The CDR3 DNA is TGTGCCAGCAGAGACACAGGGGGGAATGGTGGCTACACCTTC. Protein sequence: CASRDTGGNGGYTF.

The V gene is TRBV9, the J gene TRBJ1-1; D call uncertain. This CDR3 comprises 15 residues. CDR1 SGDLS and CDR2 YYNGEE come from the germline V gene. V gave up 4 bases and J gave up 4 bases, with 17 bases separating them. The CDR3 is CASSKRETTSTEAFF. As DNA, the CDR3 is TGTGCCAGCAGCAAAAGAGAGACAACGTCCACTGAAGCTTTCTTT.